This T cell receptor beta chain was profiled in a study of OX40 agonist ivuxolimab in advanced cancers. Study-level background: Each patient was given ivuxolimab into a vein every 2 weeks, at 0.01 to 10 mg/kg. Study observations and caveats: Antigen specificity of clonally expanded peripheral T cells was not established.

As regards this clone: Its matching antigen is unknown.

The V gene lost 6 bases and the J gene lost 1 base, with 14 bases spanning the gap. Germline loops: CDR1 KGHSH, CDR2 LQKENI. The CDR3 is 15 amino acids. Sequencing was performed with immunoSEQ multiplex PCR; in TCRdb, only in-frame clones are kept and a portion is missing. The sample yields 75,000 to 100,000 clones, over 65% seen once. This chain connects TRBV18 to TRBJ2-3; D is unresolved. Sequencing was performed on CD4+ or CD8+ T cells sorted from blood, taken in a trial of the OX40 agonist ivuxolimab. This sequence was found in an adult with an advanced solid tumor such as melanoma, head and neck, liver or kidney cancer. The DNA for the CDR3 is TGTGCCAGCTCCCCCGTTTACGAGGGCACAGATACGCAGTATTTT. Translation: CASSPVYEGTDTQYF.